The TCR beta chain described here comes from a study of CD8 T cells in Susac syndrome. Study-wide background: Within the sequenced Susac syndrome patient group, about six exhibited active disease and roughly 8 were in remission. General observations from the study: When the CD4+ T cell repertoires of patients with Susac syndrome were examined, they did not show any clonal expansion.

Reverse transcription of roughly 0.5 to 1 ug RNA was carried out with random hexamers. TCRdb reanalysed the immunoSEQ multiplex PCR reads using MiXCR and keeps one entry per CDR3 protein. The profile shows 150,000 or so distinct CDR3 sequences, approximately 95% of them singletons. With respect to this clonotype: Its target is not known.

The T cells that were sequenced for TCR beta were CD8+ and CD4+ cells from blood. Definite or probable Susac syndrome was diagnosed using recently defined diagnostic criteria. V was cut by 8 bases and J by 4 bases, with 15 bases left in between. The CDR3 length is 13 residues. The sequenced material came from CD4+ T cells from PBMCs. The TCR comes from a human donor with Susac syndrome. The V call is TRBV23-1, the J call TRBJ2-7; tentative D call: TRBD2 (6 bases). TRBV23-1 is classed as an ORF, of uncertain function. CDR3: CASRPPEGYEQYF. The CDR3 nucleotides read TGCGCCAGCCGACCCCCGGAGGGGTACGAGCAGTACTTC.